A single sample gave rise to the 31 T cell receptor beta chains below, sequenced in a study of identical twins. TCRdb re-analysed the 5' RACE reads in MiXCR, keeping a single row per CDR3 protein. The table lists about 520,000 distinct CDR3 sequences, roughly a fifth of them singletons. A further study also used this sample, focusing on T cells expressing NK-cell markers.

The specimen sequenced was CD4+ T cells sorted from blood. These receptor sequences come from a woman aged 18-30 years in good health.

This clonotype was detected a few times. This chain links TRBV19 with TRBJ2-3; D not certain. Germline CDR1 LNHDA, CDR2 SQIVND (reference sequence). V lost 7 bases and J 1 base, leaving 15 bases between the germline ends. This CDR3 comprises 15 residues. The CDR3: CASNLDGSRTDTQYF. In nucleotides, the CDR3 is TGTGCCAGTAACCTGGACGGTTCTCGCACAGATACGCAGTATTTT.

The J gene is TRBJ1-2, the V gene TRBV29-1, with 7 bases aligning to TRBD1. CDR3 length: 13 residues. V gave up 8 bases and J gave up 1 base; unmatched junction bases: 7. Germline loops: CDR1 SQVTM, CDR2 ANQGSEA. CDR3 bases: TGCAGCACTCCGGGACAGAATAACTATGGCTACACCTTC. It codes for CSTPGQNNYGYTF.

The table lists this clonotype with a few counts. CDR3 protein: CASRSQGTGELFF. CDR3 nucleotide sequence: TGTGCCAGCAGATCACAAGGGACCGGGGAGCTGTTTTTT. This chain uses TRBV7-3 with TRBJ2-2; D not certain. Germline CDR1 is SGHTA and CDR2 is FQGTGA. V was trimmed by 6 bases and J by 5 bases, leaving 10 bases between them. The CDR3 totals 13 residues.

The genes are TRBV6-1 and TRBJ2-7; 10 bases are a match to TRBD1. Germline V gene sequence: CDR1 MNHNS, CDR2 SASEGT. V lost 4 bases to trimming and J lost 6 bases; unmatched junction nucleotides: 3. The CDR3 spans 13 residues. The CDR3 DNA reads TGTGCCAGCAGTGGACAGGGGGCAGGCGAGCAGTACTTC. The encoded protein is CASSGQGAGEQYF.

The gene calls are TRBV4-1 and TRBJ1-1; D not certain. This CDR3 has 15 amino acids. CDR1 is MGHRA, CDR2 YSYEKL, per germline. The germline V and J ends were trimmed by 3 bases and 0 bases, with 11 bases remaining between them. CDR3 sequence: CASSHGVVVNTEAFF. CDR3 DNA sequence: TGCGCCAGCAGCCATGGGGTTGTTGTGAACACTGAAGCTTTCTTT.

This clonotype was picked up a small number of times. The chain carries TRBV10-1 and TRBJ1-4; D is ambiguous. Germline CDR1 is WNHNN and CDR2 is SYGVQD (reference sequence). The CDR3 spans 14 residues. The germline V and J ends were trimmed by 0 bases and 11 bases, with 13 bases remaining between them. CDR3 loop: CASSESRSNGKLFF. CDR3 nucleotides: TGCGCCAGCAGTGAGTCGCGATCCAACGGGAAACTGTTTTTT.

The chain uses TRBV11-3 and TRBJ2-1, with D possibly TRBD1 on 5 matching bases. V gave up 0 bases and J gave up 10 bases, with 16 bases separating them. Looked up from germline, CDR1 is SGHNT and CDR2 is YENEEA. The length of the CDR3 is 15 residues. The CDR3 loop is CASSLEGPLGVEQFF. The CDR3, as DNA: TGTGCCAGCAGCTTAGAAGGCCCCTTAGGGGTCGAGCAGTTCTTC.

This clonotype was found a few times. The chain recombines TRBV5-6 with TRBJ1-2, with 7 positions matching TRBD1. The V gene's germline CDR1 is SGHDT and CDR2 YYEEEE. With 2 bases clipped from V and 7 bases from J, the junction kept 5 bases outside the gene matches. This CDR3 region has 13 residues. The DNA of the CDR3 is TGTGCCAGCAGCTTCGACAGGGTACGTGGCTACACCTTC. As protein: CASSFDRVRGYTF.

The chain carries TRBV10-3 and TRBJ2-1; TRBD2 matches 11 bases. V trimming: 6 bases; J trimming: 5 bases; junction bases outside the gene matches: 3. The CDR3 covers 14 residues. The germline CDR1 and CDR2 sequences are ENHRY and SYGVKD. CDR3 residues: CAISPSGGNNEQFF. The CDR3 nucleotides are TGTGCCATCAGCCCTAGCGGGGGGAACAATGAGCAGTTCTTC.

CDR3 loop: CSVGRIQPPNEKLFF. The CDR3 DNA follows: TGCAGCGTAGGGAGGATACAGCCCCCTAATGAAAAACTGTTTTTT. The chain joins TRBV20-1 to TRBJ1-4; D not resolved. This CDR3 contains 15 residues. The germline V gene encodes CDR1 DFQATT and CDR2 SNEGSKA (reference sequence).

The rearrangement uses TRBV20-1 and TRBJ1-2; 9 nucleotides align to TRBD1. Germline CDR1 reads DFQATT; CDR2 reads SNEGSKA (reference sequence). CDR3 length: 12 residues. The V gene end was trimmed by 8 bases and the J gene end by 5 bases; junction bases not matched to a gene: 6. The CDR3 coding sequence is TGCAGTACCCCGACAGGGGGTTATGGCTACACCTTC. This codes for CSTPTGGYGYTF.

This clonotype was observed a handful of times. V and J are TRBV7-9 and TRBJ2-5; D possibly matches TRBD1 or TRBD2 (5 bases each). V was shortened by 5 bases and J by 7 bases, with 20 bases between the two germline ends. The CDR3 runs to 15 residues. Germline CDR1 and CDR2: SEHNR and FQNEAQ (reference sequence). CDR3 in DNA: TGTGCCAGCAGCACTAGGGACGCTATGACCGGGACCCAGTACTTC. Translation: CASSTRDAMTGTQYF.

This chain links TRBV9 with TRBJ2-5, with D perhaps matching TRBD2 (5 bases). The V end was cut by 0 bases, the J end by 4 bases, with 10 bases between. The germline V gene encodes CDR1 SGDLS and CDR2 YYNGEE. This CDR3 region has 14 residues. Written as DNA, the CDR3 is TGTGCCAGCAGCGTAGGTCGGGGAATAGAGACCCAGTACTTC. Translated: CASSVGRGIETQYF.

This clonotype showed up just a few times. The J gene is TRBJ2-1, the V gene TRBV6-5, with D maybe TRBD2 (5 bases). CDR3 length equals 12 residues. Deletions cut 7 bases from V and 12 bases from J, with 16 bases between. Germline V gene sequence: CDR1 MNHEY, CDR2 SVGAGI. CDR3 sequence (DNA): TGTGCCAGCACTACCCGGGCGGGCGGGCAGTTCTTC. Amino acid sequence: CASTTRAGGQFF.

This clonotype has only a few counts. The chain couples TRBV7-9 to TRBJ2-4, with 7 bases lining up with TRBD1. In germline, CDR1 is SEHNR, CDR2 FQNEAQ (reference sequence). The CDR3 has 13 residues. V shed 5 bases, J shed 10 bases, and the junction held 8 bases outside the gene matches. CDR3 loop: CASSEGDRTIQYF. In DNA, the CDR3 is TGTGCCAGCAGCGAGGGGGACAGAACTATTCAGTACTTC.

This clonotype was seen a handful of times. J is TRBJ2-5 and V is TRBV20-1; TRBD2 aligns across 12 bases. The V gene's germline CDR1 is DFQATT and CDR2 SNEGSKA (reference sequence). V gave up 2 bases and J gave up 5 bases; unmatched junction bases: 9. The CDR3 sequence is 16 residues long. CDR3 bases: TGCAGTGCTAGACGTCCCGGACTAGCGGGGAGGGAGACCCAGTACTTC. Amino acids: CSARRPGLAGRETQYF.

This clonotype has only a few counts. The V and J genes are TRBV9 and TRBJ2-6; D call uncertain. CDR1 is SGDLS, CDR2 YYNGEE, per germline. This CDR3 is built from 17 residues. Trimming shortened V by 4 bases and J by 1 base, and 15 bases separated the two germline ends. The CDR3 here is CASSPRFRSSGANVLTF. The CDR3 nucleotides are TGTGCCAGCAGCCCCCGATTTCGGTCATCTGGGGCCAACGTCCTGACTTTC.

At least ten counts were recorded for this clonotype. The chain combines TRBV7-9 with TRBJ1-1; D remains unclear. CDR1 SEHNR and CDR2 FQNEAQ come from the germline V gene (reference sequence). Trimming removed 2 bases from V and 1 base from J, with 5 bases in between. This CDR3 has 13 residues. This CDR3 is CASSLTENTEAFF. The CDR3, as DNA: TGTGCCAGCAGCTTAACAGAGAACACTGAAGCTTTCTTT.

V and J are TRBV10-3 and TRBJ1-3; the match to TRBD1 covers 8 bases. The V and J ends lost 0 bases and 2 bases, in that order; junction bases with no gene match: 6. Germline loops: CDR1 ENHRY, CDR2 SYGVKD. The CDR3 has 17 residues. The CDR3 coding sequence is TGTGCCATCAGTGAGTCGAGTGGACAGGGCCCTGGAAACACCATATATTTT. Translated: CAISESSGQGPGNTIYF.

This clonotype has more than one count but fewer than ten. This chain joins TRBV7-2 and TRBJ2-7, with D perhaps TRBD2 (6 bases). The CDR3 consists of 14 residues. Germline V gene data show CDR1 as SGHTA and CDR2 as FQGNSA. V lost 3 bases and J 3 bases, leaving 12 bases between the germline ends. CDR3 nucleotide sequence: TGTGCCAGCAGCTTGGGCGGGATTAACTACGAGCAGTACTTC. Translated: CASSLGGINYEQYF.

J is TRBJ2-3 and V is TRBV4-2; possibly TRBD2 for D (5 bases). CDR3 length: 15 amino acids. V was shortened by 1 base and J by 5 bases, with 13 bases between the two germline ends. CDR1 and CDR2 (germline): LGHNA, YNFKEQ. The CDR3 coding sequence is TGTGCCAGCAGCCAAGGTCGAGGGCCCGGAGATACGCAGTATTTT. Translated: CASSQGRGPGDTQYF.

This chain links TRBV12-3 or TRBV12-4 with TRBJ2-5; 7 nucleotides line up with TRBD1. Unmatched junction bases numbered 19, after V lost 4 bases and J lost 2 bases. The CDR3 totals 19 residues. CDR3 in DNA: TGTGCCAGCAGTTCCTTCATCGAGATAAGGACAGGAGTACAAGAGACCCAGTACTTC. It specifies CASSSFIEIRTGVQETQYF.

A remark on this clonotype: A single base separates this from a much larger clone, so it may be a read error. The genes are TRBV3-1 and TRBJ2-7; D is undetermined. CDR1 and CDR2 from the germline V gene are LGHDT and YNNKEL (reference sequence). The CDR3 is 12 residues long. V was pared by 1 base and J by 3 bases, with 4 bases between. The chain's CDR3 is CASSQVDYEQYF. CDR3 sequence (DNA): TGTGCCAGCAGCCAAGTTGACTACGAGCAGTACTTC.

This clonotype was recorded many times. The chain is built from TRBV11-2 and TRBJ1-6; TRBD1 matches at 9 bases. Germline-derived CDR1 and CDR2 are SGHAT and FQNNGV. Germline trimming cut 1 base from V and 9 bases from J; bases unmatched to any gene: 7. This CDR3 spans 16 amino acids. The CDR3 protein is CASSLGRTGDTSPLHF. CDR3 bases: TGTGCCAGCAGCTTAGGGAGGACAGGGGATACTTCACCCCTCCACTTT.

This sequence joins TRBV7-9 and TRBJ2-1, with 8 nucleotides matching TRBD1. The CDR3 has 12 amino acids. Looked up from germline, CDR1 is SEHNR and CDR2 is FQNEAQ (reference sequence). Trimming took 4 bases from V and 14 from J; bases not matched to a gene: 7. The DNA of the CDR3 is TGTGCCAGCAGCTGGGACAGGTTGGGGGAGTTCTTC. Translation: CASSWDRLGEFF.

This chain links TRBV5-1 with TRBJ2-7; D remains unclear. This CDR3 has 12 residues. V was pared by 7 bases and J by 4 bases, with 12 bases between. Germline-derived CDR1 and CDR2 are SGHRS and YFSETQ. CDR3 protein: CASRTGAYEQYF. The CDR3, as DNA: TGCGCCAGCCGAACCGGAGCTTACGAGCAGTACTTC.

The rearrangement uses TRBV11-2 and TRBJ2-1; unclear D gene. Trimming removed 8 bases from V and 0 bases from J, with 14 bases in between. CDR1 and CDR2 (germline): SGHAT, FQNNGV. The CDR3 covers 15 residues. In nucleotides, the CDR3 is TGTGCCAGCGGCCTCTGGTGGAGCTCCTACAATGAGCAGTTCTTC. Protein sequence: CASGLWWSSYNEQFF.

This chain links TRBV12-3 or TRBV12-4 with TRBJ1-4; possibly TRBD1 for D (5 bases). This CDR3 has 13 residues. The ends were cut back, 3 bases at V and 8 bases at J, with 10 bases in the middle. CDR3 protein: CASSLQGSEKLFF. For the CDR3, the DNA is TGTGCCAGCAGTTTGCAGGGTTCGGAAAAACTGTTTTTT.

This clonotype was detected only a few times. The chain links TRBV20-1 to TRBJ2-1; TRBD2 matches at 11 bases. V shed 6 bases, J shed 7 bases, and the junction held 17 bases outside the gene matches. The CDR3 totals 17 residues. Germline CDR1 DFQATT, CDR2 SNEGSKA (reference sequence). The CDR3 nucleotides are TGCAGTGCGAGTGGGACAGCCGGGACTAGCGGCAGAAATGAGCAGTTCTTC. Its protein is CSASGTAGTSGRNEQFF.

This clonotype was counted only a few times. The chain joins TRBV11-2 to TRBJ2-5; D ambiguous. The CDR3 loop spans 12 amino acids. Deletions cut 5 bases from V and 6 bases from J, with 10 bases between. Germline V lookup: CDR1 SGHAT, CDR2 FQNNGV. CDR3 sequence: CASSPIGQTQYF. CDR3 DNA: TGTGCCAGCAGCCCCATCGGGCAGACCCAGTACTTC.

The chain has TRBV6-1 and TRBJ2-7; 8 nucleotides line up with TRBD1. V dropped 5 bases and J dropped 3; count of bases not matched to a gene: 9. This CDR3 has 15 residues. Germline assignment: CDR1 MNHNS and CDR2 SASEGT. CDR3 nucleotide sequence: TGTGCCAGCAGTCCGGATTGGACAGGGATCTACGAGCAGTACTTC. Translation gives CASSPDWTGIYEQYF.